Shown below are 9 T cell receptor beta chains from a single sample sequenced in a study of blood T cell repertoires in COVID-19. The method was immunoSEQ multiplex PCR; TCRdb's version includes in-frame clones alone and lacks a portion of them. The sample consists of about 69,000 clones, approximately 90% of them appearing once. Sequenced: peripheral blood. These TCRs come from a woman in her sixties or seventies with active COVID-19.

The chain uses TRBV11-1 and TRBJ2-5, with 9 nucleotides matching TRBD2. J gave up 2 bases and V 0 bases, and 4 bases lay outside the gene matches. Germline loops: CDR1 SGHAT, CDR2 FQDESV (reference sequence). CDR3 length: 16 residues. The CDR3 reads CASSLALAGTQETQYF. DNA of the CDR3: TGTGCCAGCAGCTTAGCGCTAGCGGGGACGCAAGAGACCCAGTACTTC.

The sample holds a few counts of this clone. The rearrangement uses TRBV28 and TRBJ1-5, with D possibly TRBD1 on 6 matching bases. This CDR3 has 17 amino acids. Germline V gives CDR1 MDHEN, CDR2 SYDVKM. The germline V and J ends were trimmed by 5 bases and 5 bases, with 22 bases remaining between them. The CDR3 nucleotides are TGTGCCAGCAGTCCCCACGGGTTCACGGCAGGGGATCAGCCCCAGCATTTT. Protein: CASSPHGFTAGDQPQHF.

The chain has TRBV24-1 and TRBJ2-3; TRBD1 matches at 7 bases. Germline-derived CDR1 and CDR2 are KGHDR and SFDVKD. CDR3 length: 16 amino acids. V lost 4 bases to trimming and J lost 4 bases; unmatched junction nucleotides: 10. The CDR3 here is CATSEPRQGMPDTQYF. CDR3 DNA: TGTGCCACCAGTGAGCCACGACAGGGAATGCCAGATACGCAGTATTTT.

The rearrangement links TRBV5-1 to TRBJ2-6; the D is unclear. Trimming took off 4 bases at V and 0 bases at J, with 8 bases between the two ends. CDR3 size: 15 residues. Looked up from germline, CDR1 is SGHRS and CDR2 is YFSETQ. CDR3 bases: TGCGCCAGCAGCCCCGTCTACTCTGGGGCCAACGTCCTGACTTTC. This sequence encodes CASSPVYSGANVLTF.

The V gene is TRBV7-2, the J gene TRBJ2-5; D may be TRBD2 (7 bases). Germline V lookup: CDR1 SGHTA, CDR2 FQGNSA. There are 15 residues in the CDR3. The ends were cut back, 2 bases at V and 5 bases at J, with 15 bases in the middle. CDR3 amino acids: CASSLNGGRRETQYF. DNA for the CDR3: TGTGCCAGCAGCTTAAACGGGGGGCGCAGGGAGACCCAGTACTTC.

The V call is TRBV14, the J call TRBJ1-2, with 9 positions matching TRBD1. This CDR3 has 15 amino acids. V lost 4 bases, J lost 6 bases, and 9 bases stayed unmatched. Germline CDR1 reads SGHDN; CDR2 reads FVKESK. The CDR3 nucleotides are TGTGCCAGCAGCCTCAGAGGTGGGGACAGGGATGGCTACACCTTC. It encodes CASSLRGGDRDGYTF.

This clone was seen a single time. This sequence joins TRBV6-5 and TRBJ1-6, with a weak D call TRBD1 (6 bases). Germline V gives CDR1 MNHEY, CDR2 SVGAGI. The length of the CDR3 is 15 residues. V shed 5 bases and J shed 4 bases, with 12 bases lying between them. The CDR3 sequence: CASSTTGQYNSPLHF. The DNA for the CDR3 is TGTGCCAGCAGTACCACCGGACAGTATAATTCACCCCTCCACTTT.

The gene calls are TRBV7-9 and TRBJ2-2; 7 bases are shared with TRBD1. This CDR3 spans 18 amino acids. The germline V gene encodes CDR1 SEHNR and CDR2 FQNEAQ (reference sequence). J was trimmed by 5 bases and V by 5 bases; bases with no gene match: 17. In DNA, the CDR3 is TGTGCCAGCAGCCCTGGGCTGAGAAACAGGGGTTCAACCGGGGAGCTGTTTTTT. Its protein is CASSPGLRNRGSTGELFF.

The rearrangement links TRBV6-1 to TRBJ2-6; unclear D gene. Germline V CDR1 and CDR2: MNHNS, SASEGT. The CDR3 covers 17 residues. Trimming left V 4 bases short and J 0 bases short, with 13 bases between. CDR3 sequence: CASSVVVAGSGANVLTF. The CDR3 DNA follows: TGTGCCAGCAGTGTGGTTGTGGCAGGCTCTGGGGCCAACGTCCTGACTTTC.